The rows below give T cell receptor beta chains drawn from one sample of a study of blood T cell repertoires in COVID-19. Clones were sequenced by immunoSEQ multiplex PCR, and TCRdb holds only the in-frame ones, with some missing. Here the sample spans 100,000 or so clones, 65% to 90% being singletons. Sequencing was done on a sample of PBMCs or T cells enriched from blood (not recorded which). The receptors derive from a woman in her fifties or sixties who had recovered from COVID-19. Both conserved end residues are part of each CDR3. Fields, in order: J gene, clone size, V gene, D gene, CDR3 protein, CDR3 DNA. A D gene is named only where the DNA matches it firmly. Rows give clone size only sometimes, using once, few, many, or a class for an expanded clone.

j_gene: TRBJ2-7
abundance: -
v_gene: TRBV30
d_gene: TRBD2
CDR3aa: CAWSTGLAGEQYF
CDR3nt: TGTGCCTGGAGTACGGGACTAGCGGGGGAGCAGTACTTC

j_gene: TRBJ2-6
abundance: -
v_gene: TRBV10-1
d_gene: TRBD1
CDR3aa: CASSKTGTGANVLTF
CDR3nt: TGCGCCAGCAGCAAGACAGGGACTGGGGCCAACGTCCTGACTTTC

j_gene: TRBJ1-6
abundance: -
v_gene: TRBV30
d_gene: TRBD1
CDR3aa: CAWSVIFGTANSPLHF
CDR3nt: TGTGCCTGGAGTGTAATATTTGGGACAGCCAATTCACCCCTCCACTTT

j_gene: TRBJ2-5
abundance: -
v_gene: TRBV20-1
d_gene: -
CDR3aa: CSAPGDQTQYF
CDR3nt: TGCAGTGCCCCAGGGGACCAGACCCAGTACTTC

j_gene: TRBJ1-5
abundance: -
v_gene: TRBV4-1
d_gene: -
CDR3aa: CASSQGSGTRQHF
CDR3nt: TGCGCCAGCAGCCAAGGATCCGGGACAAGGCAGCATTTT

j_gene: TRBJ1-5
abundance: once
v_gene: TRBV9
d_gene: TRBD1
CDR3aa: CASSGTGLSSPQHF
CDR3nt: TGTGCCAGCAGTGGGACAGGTTTGAGTTCGCCCCAGCATTTT

j_gene: TRBJ1-6
abundance: -
v_gene: TRBV5-1
d_gene: -
CDR3aa: CASSPEGAYNSPLHF
CDR3nt: TGCGCCAGCAGCCCCGAAGGAGCCTATAATTCACCCCTCCACTTT

j_gene: TRBJ2-1
abundance: -
v_gene: TRBV19
d_gene: TRBD2
CDR3aa: CASSSLSGRNYNEQFF
CDR3nt: TGTGCCAGTAGTTCTCTGAGCGGGAGGAACTACAATGAGCAGTTCTTC

j_gene: TRBJ2-7
abundance: -
v_gene: TRBV7-2
d_gene: -
CDR3aa: CASSPLYEQYF
CDR3nt: TGTGCCAGCAGCCCTCTTTACGAGCAGTACTTC

j_gene: TRBJ1-2
abundance: once
v_gene: TRBV5-1
d_gene: TRBD1
CDR3aa: CASSVDRAGYTF
CDR3nt: TGCGCCAGCAGCGTGGACAGGGCGGGCTACACCTTC

j_gene: TRBJ1-4
abundance: -
v_gene: TRBV28
d_gene: -
CDR3aa: CASSLAQGNEKLFF
CDR3nt: TGTGCCAGCAGTTTGGCCCAGGGGAATGAAAAACTGTTTTTT

j_gene: TRBJ2-2
abundance: -
v_gene: TRBV5-5
d_gene: TRBD1
CDR3aa: CASSSDRGTGELFF
CDR3nt: TGTGCCAGCAGCTCCGACAGGGGCACCGGGGAGCTGTTTTTT

j_gene: TRBJ2-4
abundance: -
v_gene: TRBV18
d_gene: -
CDR3aa: CASSPPQGGHGVIQYF
CDR3nt: TGTGCCAGCTCACCACCCCAGGGGGGTCATGGGGTCATTCAGTACTTC

j_gene: TRBJ2-3
abundance: -
v_gene: TRBV5-1
d_gene: TRBD2
CDR3aa: CASSQTSGGAADTQYF
CDR3nt: TGCGCCAGCAGCCAGACTAGCGGGGGGGCGGCAGATACGCAGTATTTT

j_gene: TRBJ2-1
abundance: -
v_gene: TRBV5-8
d_gene: TRBD2
CDR3aa: CASSPRTSGTIEQFF
CDR3nt: TGTGCCAGCAGCCCCAGGACTAGCGGGACAATCGAGCAGTTCTTC

j_gene: TRBJ2-3
abundance: -
v_gene: TRBV5-4
d_gene: TRBD1
CDR3aa: CASTAGTGALDTQYF
CDR3nt: TGTGCCAGCACCGCCGGGACAGGGGCCCTAGATACGCAGTATTTT

j_gene: TRBJ2-7
abundance: -
v_gene: TRBV4-1
d_gene: TRBD1
CDR3aa: CASSQVRTGGNEQYF
CDR3nt: TGCGCCAGCAGCCAAGTCCGAACAGGGGGCAACGAGCAGTACTTC

j_gene: TRBJ2-5
abundance: -
v_gene: TRBV5-1
d_gene: -
CDR3aa: CASSPWAAPQETQYF
CDR3nt: TGCGCCAGCAGCCCGTGGGCCGCCCCCCAAGAGACCCAGTACTTC

j_gene: TRBJ1-5
abundance: -
v_gene: TRBV18
d_gene: TRBD1
CDR3aa: CASNAGGHQPQHF
CDR3nt: TGTGCCAGCAATGCAGGGGGACACCAGCCCCAGCATTTT

j_gene: TRBJ1-1
abundance: -
v_gene: TRBV6-5
d_gene: -
CDR3aa: CASSFEGLGENTEAFF
CDR3nt: TGTGCCAGCAGTTTTGAAGGCCTGGGAGAGAACACTGAAGCTTTCTTT